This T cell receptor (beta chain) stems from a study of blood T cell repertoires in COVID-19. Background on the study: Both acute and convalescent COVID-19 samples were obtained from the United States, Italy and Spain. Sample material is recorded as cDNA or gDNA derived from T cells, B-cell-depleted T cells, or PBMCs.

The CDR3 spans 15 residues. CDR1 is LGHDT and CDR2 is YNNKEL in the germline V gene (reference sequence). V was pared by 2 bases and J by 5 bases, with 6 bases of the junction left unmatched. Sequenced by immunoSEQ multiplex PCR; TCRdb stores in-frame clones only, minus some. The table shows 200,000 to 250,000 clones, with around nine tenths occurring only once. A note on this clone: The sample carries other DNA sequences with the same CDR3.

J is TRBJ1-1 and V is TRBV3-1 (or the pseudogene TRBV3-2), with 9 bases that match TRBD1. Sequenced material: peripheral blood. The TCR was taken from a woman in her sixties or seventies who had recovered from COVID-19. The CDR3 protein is CASSQTGQGRTEAFF. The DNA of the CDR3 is TGTGCCAGCAGCCAAACGGGACAGGGAAGAACTGAAGCTTTCTTT.